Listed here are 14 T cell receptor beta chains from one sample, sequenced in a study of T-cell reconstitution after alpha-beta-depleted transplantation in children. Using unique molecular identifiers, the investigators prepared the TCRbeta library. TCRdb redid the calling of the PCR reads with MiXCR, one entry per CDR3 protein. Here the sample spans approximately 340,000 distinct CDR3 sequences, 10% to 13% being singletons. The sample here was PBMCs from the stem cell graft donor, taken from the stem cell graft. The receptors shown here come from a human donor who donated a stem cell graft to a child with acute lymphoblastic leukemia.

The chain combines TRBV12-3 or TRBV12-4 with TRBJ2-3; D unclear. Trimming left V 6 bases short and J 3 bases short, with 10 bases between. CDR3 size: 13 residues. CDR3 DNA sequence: TGTGCCAGCAGCCCCGACTTTACAGATACGCAGTATTTT. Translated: CASSPDFTDTQYF.

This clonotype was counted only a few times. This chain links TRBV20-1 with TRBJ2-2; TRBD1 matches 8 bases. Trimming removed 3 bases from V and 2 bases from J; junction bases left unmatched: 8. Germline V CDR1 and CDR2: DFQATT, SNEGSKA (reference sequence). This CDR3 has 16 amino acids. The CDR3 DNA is TGCAGTGCTAGCCCTAGGGACAGGCTTAACACCGGGGAGCTGTTTTTT. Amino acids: CSASPRDRLNTGELFF.

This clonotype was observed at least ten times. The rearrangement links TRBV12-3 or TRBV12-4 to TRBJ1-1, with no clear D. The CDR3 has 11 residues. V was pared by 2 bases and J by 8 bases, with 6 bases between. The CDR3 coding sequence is TGTGCCAGCAGTTTATCGGGAGAAGCTTTCTTT. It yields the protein CASSLSGEAFF.

CDR3 in amino acids: CASSPPGGTPLHF. Written as DNA, the CDR3 is TGTGCCAGCAGCCCCCCGGGGGGAACACCCCTCCACTTT. The J gene is TRBJ1-6, the V gene TRBV7-9; perhaps TRBD1 as D (5 bases). The germline V gene has CDR1 SEHNR and CDR2 FQNEAQ (reference sequence). This CDR3 is built from 13 residues. V gave up 5 bases and J gave up 11 bases, with 13 bases separating them.

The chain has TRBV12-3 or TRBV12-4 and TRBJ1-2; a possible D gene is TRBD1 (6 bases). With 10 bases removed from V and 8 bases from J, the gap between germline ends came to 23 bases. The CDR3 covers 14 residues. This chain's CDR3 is CAIPSWGQGRGYTF. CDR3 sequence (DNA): TGTGCCATCCCCTCTTGGGGGCAAGGTCGAGGCTACACCTTC.

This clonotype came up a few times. CDR3 sequence reads: CASSHTGGTEAFF. In DNA, the CDR3 is TGCGCCAGCAGCCATACAGGGGGGACTGAAGCTTTCTTT. The chain couples TRBV4-1 to TRBJ1-1, with 8 bases lining up with TRBD1. The CDR3 sequence is 13 residues long. Germline CDR1 MGHRA, CDR2 YSYEKL. V dropped 3 bases and J dropped 5; count of bases not matched to a gene: 2.

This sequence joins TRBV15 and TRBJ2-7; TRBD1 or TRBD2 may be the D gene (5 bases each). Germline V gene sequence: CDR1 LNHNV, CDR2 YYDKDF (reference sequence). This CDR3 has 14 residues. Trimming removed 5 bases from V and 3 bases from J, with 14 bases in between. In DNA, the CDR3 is TGTGCCACCAGCCCAGGGCGGGCGTTCTACGAGCAGTACTTC. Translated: CATSPGRAFYEQYF.

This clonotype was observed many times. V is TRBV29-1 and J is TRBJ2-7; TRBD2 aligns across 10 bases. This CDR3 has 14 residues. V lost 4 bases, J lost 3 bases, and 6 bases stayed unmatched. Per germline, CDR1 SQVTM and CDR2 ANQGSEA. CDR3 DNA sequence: TGCAGCGTTGTGCCTAGCGGGAGACTCTACGAGCAGTACTTC. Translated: CSVVPSGRLYEQYF.

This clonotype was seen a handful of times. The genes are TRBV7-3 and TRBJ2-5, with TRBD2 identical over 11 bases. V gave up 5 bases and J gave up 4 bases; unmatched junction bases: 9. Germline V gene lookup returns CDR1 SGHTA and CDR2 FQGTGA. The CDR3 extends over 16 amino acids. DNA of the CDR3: TGTGCCAGCAGCCGGAAACTAGCGGGAGAGGGAGAGACCCAGTACTTC. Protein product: CASSRKLAGEGETQYF.

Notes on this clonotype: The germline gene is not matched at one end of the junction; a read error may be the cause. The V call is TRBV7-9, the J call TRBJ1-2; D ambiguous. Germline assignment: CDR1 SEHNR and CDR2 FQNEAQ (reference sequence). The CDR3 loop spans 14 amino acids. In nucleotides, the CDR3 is TGTGCCAGCAGCATCTCTCGAGGAGGTTATGGCGACACCTTC. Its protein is CASSISRGGYGDTF.

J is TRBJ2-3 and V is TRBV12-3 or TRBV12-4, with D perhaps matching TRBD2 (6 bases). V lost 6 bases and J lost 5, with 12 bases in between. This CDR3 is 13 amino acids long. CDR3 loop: CASRYPGLDTQYF. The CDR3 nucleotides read TGTGCCAGCAGATACCCGGGACTAGATACGCAGTATTTT.

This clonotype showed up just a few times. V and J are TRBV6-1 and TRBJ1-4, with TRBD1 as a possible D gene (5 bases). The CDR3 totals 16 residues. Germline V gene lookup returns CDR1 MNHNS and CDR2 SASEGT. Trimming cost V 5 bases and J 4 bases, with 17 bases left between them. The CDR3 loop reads CASSPGDWRGNEKLFF. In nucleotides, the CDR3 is TGTGCCAGCAGTCCGGGGGACTGGAGGGGTAATGAAAAACTGTTTTTT.

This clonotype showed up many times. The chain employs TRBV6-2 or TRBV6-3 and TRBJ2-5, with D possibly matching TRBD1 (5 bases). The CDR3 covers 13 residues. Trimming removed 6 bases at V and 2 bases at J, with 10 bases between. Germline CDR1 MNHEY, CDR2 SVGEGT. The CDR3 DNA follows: TGTGCCAGCAGCGACAGCATACAAGAGACCCAGTACTTC. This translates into CASSDSIQETQYF.

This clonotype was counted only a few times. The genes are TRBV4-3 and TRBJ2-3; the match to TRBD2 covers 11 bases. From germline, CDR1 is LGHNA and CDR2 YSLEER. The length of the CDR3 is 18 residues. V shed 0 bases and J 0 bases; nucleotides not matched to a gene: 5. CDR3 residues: CASSQEFLAGGSTDTQYF. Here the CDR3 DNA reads TGCGCCAGCAGCCAAGAATTTCTAGCGGGAGGTAGCACAGATACGCAGTATTTT.